A selection of T cell receptor beta chains follows, all from one sample in a study of early T cells in non-severe SARS-CoV-2 infection. TCRdb called the 5' RACE reads again in MiXCR, with one record for every CDR3 protein. Of fewer than 85,000 distinct CDR3 sequences listed, around 11% are singletons. Sequencing was performed on whole blood, taken at baseline. These receptors originate from an adult who was a healthcare worker with PCR-confirmed SARS-CoV-2 infection or an uninfected control (not recorded which). CDR3s include the opening cysteine and the closing phenylalanine or tryptophan. Size tells how often a clone was seen (once, few, many) or the class of an expanded clone, and some rows leave it out.

CDR3 length,V gene,clone size,J gene,CDR3 protein
14,TRBV7-3,-,TRBJ2-1,CASSLAGTNNEQFF
12,TRBV7-2,-,TRBJ1-5,CASSFPDQPQHF
16,TRBV20-1,few,TRBJ2-7,CSAIYLVGGATYEQYF
14,TRBV6-8,-,TRBJ1-2,CASTPLGNVDGYTF
11,TRBV3-1,-,TRBJ1-1,CASSQSREAFF
14,TRBV7-2,-,TRBJ1-4,CASSGSGTDEKLFF
13,TRBV7-2,many,TRBJ2-7,CASSPSPAYEQYF
13,TRBV11-2,few,TRBJ2-3,CASKGTDRGTQYF
14,TRBV27,many,TRBJ2-1,CASSLNRGLGEQFF
15,TRBV12-3/TRBV12-4,few,TRBJ1-4,CASSLRDRGNEKLFF
12,TRBV29-1,many,TRBJ1-2,CSVVVESYGYTF
11,TRBV2,-,TRBJ2-1,CASSGVYEQFF
15,TRBV11-2,few,TRBJ1-4,CASSLVAGNNEKLFF
16,TRBV11-2,few,TRBJ2-2,CASSLRGAMDTGELFF
13,TRBV7-2,-,TRBJ2-1,CASSQFDSNEQFF
14,TRBV7-9,few,TRBJ2-7,CASSLRTNSYEQYF
13,TRBV19,-,TRBJ1-1,CDSRPEPFSQAFF
12,TRBV29-1,-,TRBJ2-3,CSVPRDTDTQYF
17,TRBV18,few,TRBJ2-1,CASSPAILGQDRDEQFF
16,TRBV3-1,few,TRBJ2-3,CASSHLTSGRGDTQYF
15,TRBV7-9,-,TRBJ2-1,CASSSLAASYNEQFF
13,TRBV7-3,-,TRBJ2-3,CASSLTSSDTQYF
15,TRBV9,many,TRBJ2-5,CASSVGGGPQETQYF
15,TRBV28,few,TRBJ1-4,CASTSPGRLNEKLFF
16,TRBV11-2,-,TRBJ2-2,CASPNRPVANTGELFF
15,TRBV7-6,-,TRBJ2-5,CASSLTGTGKETQYF
14,TRBV30,many,TRBJ1-5,CAWSVRPGGQPQHF
16,TRBV11-2,many,TRBJ2-5,CASSLEAGPPRETQYF
14,TRBV28,-,TRBJ1-1,CASTLAVDGTEAFF
16,TRBV20-1,few,TRBJ1-5,CSARDPFRGGNQPQHF
13,TRBV20-1,-,TRBJ1-1,CSAIGTLNTEAFF
18,TRBV7-9,-,TRBJ1-4,CASTLSGARWAGKEKLFF
16,TRBV5-6,many,TRBJ2-7,CASSRRVGGGFYEQYF
13,TRBV24-1,many,TRBJ2-1,CATSDDRGHEQFF
16,TRBV6-5,few,TRBJ2-1,CASSYQLAGGPYEQFF
15,TRBV12-3/TRBV12-4,-,TRBJ2-2,CASSFPRADTGELFF
13,TRBV6-6,few,TRBJ2-7,CASRDRSGGEQYF
13,TRBV29-1,many,TRBJ1-3,CSVEEGPGNTIYF
15,TRBV3-1,-,TRBJ2-3,CASRSGGRSTDTQYF
15,TRBV5-1,-,TRBJ1-5,CASSSSGGAYQPQHF
13,TRBV10-3,-,TRBJ1-4,CAIRDRGNEKLFF
18,TRBV20-1,many,TRBJ2-5,CSAPSLGGGAGIRETQYF